This T cell receptor (beta chain) was obtained from a study of T-cell memory formation after mild COVID-19. Each CDR3 protein is one row after TCRdb ran MiXCR on the 5' RACE reads. The table lists approximately 190,000 distinct CDR3 sequences, 15% to 20% of them singletons. In germline, CDR1 is ENHRY, CDR2 SYGVKD. The CDR3 is 15 residues long. Germline trimming cut 2 bases from V and 3 bases from J; bases unmatched to any gene: 4. The chain carries TRBV10-3 and TRBJ1-5; 7 bases match TRBD1. Sequencing input: PBMCs or a T cell subset sorted from them (not recorded which). This TCR came from an adult woman who had mild COVID-19 (a few samples of this study predate the infection). Cell type and time point are not known. This CDR3 is CAISEPTGFNQPQHF. In nucleotides, the CDR3 is TGTGCCATCAGTGAGCCGACAGGGTTCAATCAGCCCCAGCATTTT.